This T cell receptor beta chain was retrieved from a study of blood T cell repertoires in COVID-19. Some clones are missing from TCRdb's copy, which holds only in-frame ones; the method was immunoSEQ multiplex PCR. The sample consists of approximately 70,000 clones, roughly 85% of them appearing once. Germline CDR1 reads MNHEY; CDR2 reads SVGAGI. V gave up 6 bases and J gave up 6 bases, with 14 bases separating them. This CDR3 spans 14 amino acids. This rearrangement joins TRBV6-5 to TRBJ2-2; D gene uncertain. The TCR sequence derives from a woman in her forties or fifties with COVID-19, enrolled during active disease. The sequencing input was peripheral blood. The CDR3: CASSRTGLAGELFF. CDR3 nucleotide sequence: TGTGCCAGCAGCCGAACGGGTTTGGCCGGGGAGCTGTTTTTT.